A single sample is the source of the 15 T cell receptor beta chains below, sequenced in a study of tumour-infiltrating T cells in Burkitt lymphoma. Data came from immunoSEQ multiplex PCR; TCRdb stores just in-frame clones and leaves some out. This sample has 11,000 to 15,000 clones, with roughly 75% found just once. Sequencing used tumor tissue. The receptor set was obtained from a human donor with diffuse large B-cell lymphoma.

The chain carries TRBV19 and TRBJ2-5; 7 positions agree with TRBD2. CDR1 and CDR2 (germline): LNHDA, SQIVND (reference sequence). After removal of 6 bases from V and 5 bases from J, the junction contained 12 bases not matched to a gene. The CDR3 has 15 amino acids. CDR3 bases: TGTGCCAGTAGCGATATCGGACTAGAGGCGGAGACCCAGTACTTC. Amino acids: CASSDIGLEAETQYF.

This chain uses TRBV6-5 with TRBJ2-5; D may be TRBD1 (6 bases). Germline V gene data show CDR1 as MNHEY and CDR2 as SVGAGI. Trimming stripped 4 bases from V and 2 bases from J, with 11 bases between. CDR3 size: 14 residues. As DNA, the CDR3 is TGTGCCAGCAGTTCCCCCGGGACACAAGAGACCCAGTACTTC. Its translation is CASSSPGTQETQYF.

This clone was seen a handful of times. The CDR3 DNA follows: TGTGCCAGCAGTGGGCTAGTGAACACTGAAGCTTTCTTT. Translation gives CASSGLVNTEAFF. The chain uses TRBV2 and TRBJ1-1; D call uncertain. V was cut by 4 bases and J by 0 bases, with 6 bases left in between. CDR3 size: 13 residues. Germline-derived CDR1 and CDR2 are SNHLY and FYNNEI. The variable domain in full, with the rest retrieved from reference TRBV2 and TRBJ1-1, is EPEVTQTPSHQVTQMGQEVILRCVPISNHLYFYWYRQILGQKVEFLVSFYNNEISEKSEIFDDQFSVERPDGSNFTLKIRSTKLEDSAMYFCASSGLVNTEAFFGQGTRLTVV.

The count of this clone is one. This chain links TRBV20-1 with TRBJ1-2, with D uncertain. There are 10 residues in the CDR3. Trimming removed 1 base at V and 8 bases at J, with 5 bases between. CDR1 and CDR2 (germline): DFQATT, SNEGSKA (reference sequence). As DNA, the CDR3 is TGCAGTGCTAGAGCGACCGGCTACACCTTC. Translation: CSARATGYTF.

The V call is TRBV5-4, the J call TRBJ2-3; TRBD1 matches at 7 bases. The junction had 3 bases not matched to a gene; V was cut back by 0 bases and J by 2 bases. The CDR3 is 15 amino acids. Germline loops: CDR1 SGHNT, CDR2 YYREEE (reference sequence). CDR3 sequence reads: CASSLEGGSTDTQYF. CDR3 bases: TGTGCCAGCAGCTTGGAAGGGGGCTCCACAGATACGCAGTATTTT.

The V call is TRBV30, the J call TRBJ2-2; D is unclear. The germline gives CDR1 GTSNPN, CDR2 SVGIG (reference sequence). V was trimmed by 2 bases and J by 2 bases, leaving 6 bases between them. This CDR3 comprises 13 residues. The CDR3 bases are TGTGCCTGGAGTCTACTCAACACCGGGGAGCTGTTTTTT. Amino acid sequence: CAWSLLNTGELFF.

The chain is built from TRBV14 and TRBJ2-1; D gene ambiguous. V was trimmed by 3 bases and J by 8 bases, leaving 17 bases between them. This CDR3 spans 15 amino acids. The germline CDR1 and CDR2 sequences are SGHDN and FVKESK. CDR3 protein: CASSQIARVGHEQFF. The CDR3 DNA sequence: TGTGCCAGCAGCCAGATTGCAAGGGTTGGGCATGAGCAGTTCTTC.

The chain is built from TRBV29-1 and TRBJ2-5, with a tentative D call TRBD2 (7 bases). The CDR3 is made up of 14 amino acids. Germline CDR1 reads SQVTM; CDR2 reads ANQGSEA. Deletions cut 7 bases from V and 5 bases from J, with 20 bases between. The CDR3 DNA reads as TGCAGCGCCCACCCTCGGGGGGCGTTGGAGACCCAGTACTTC. Protein sequence: CSAHPRGALETQYF.

This sequence joins TRBV29-1 and TRBJ2-1; possibly TRBD1 for D (6 bases). From germline, CDR1 is SQVTM and CDR2 ANQGSEA. The CDR3 consists of 15 residues. Trimming pared 7 bases from V and 9 bases from J, leaving 25 bases between. CDR3 loop: CSARKGESQVGEQFF. For the CDR3, the DNA is TGCAGCGCCCGAAAGGGGGAGTCCCAGGTGGGTGAGCAGTTCTTC.

This chain uses TRBV10-1 with TRBJ2-3; 8 bases map to TRBD1. CDR3 size: 14 residues. Germline CDR1 reads WNHNN; CDR2 reads SYGVQD (reference sequence). The trim removed 4 bases at V and 3 bases at J, leaving 3 bases unmatched. The CDR3 DNA sequence: TGCGCCAGCAGTGGTCGACAGGGGACAGATACGCAGTATTTT. It translates to CASSGRQGTDTQYF.

The chain is built from TRBV2 and TRBJ2-1; 13 nucleotides line up with TRBD2. This CDR3 comprises 15 residues. The V gene end was trimmed by 6 bases and the J gene end by 4 bases; junction bases not matched to a gene: 3. Germline V gene sequence: CDR1 SNHLY, CDR2 FYNNEI. CDR3 DNA: TGTGCCAGCAGAGAGGGACTAGCGGGGTACAATGAGCAGTTCTTC. Protein: CASREGLAGYNEQFF. Complete variable domain (other parts from reference TRBV2 and TRBJ2-1): EPEVTQTPSHQVTQMGQEVILRCVPISNHLYFYWYRQILGQKVEFLVSFYNNEISEKSEIFDDQFSVERPDGSNFTLKIRSTKLEDSAMYFCASREGLAGYNEQFFGPGTRLTVL.

The chain is built from TRBV2 and TRBJ1-5; the D is unclear. The germline V and J ends were trimmed by 4 bases and 6 bases, with 13 bases remaining between them. The CDR3 spans 14 residues. Germline loops: CDR1 SNHLY, CDR2 FYNNEI. The CDR3 nucleotides are TGTGCCAGCAGTGCCGCAGATGCGGGTCAGCCCCAGCATTTT. It codes for CASSAADAGQPQHF.

The rearrangement links TRBV27 to TRBJ1-4; no clear D. This CDR3 contains 16 residues. V was cut by 2 bases and J by 4 bases, with 14 bases left in between. Germline CDR1 reads MNHEY; CDR2 reads SMNVEV (reference sequence). The CDR3 nucleotides read TGTGCCAGCAGTTTAGGGTGGGAGAGAGGTAATGAAAAACTGTTTTTT. Its translation: CASSLGWERGNEKLFF.

The rearrangement joins TRBV27 to TRBJ2-1; 9 bases are a match to TRBD2. Per germline, CDR1 MNHEY and CDR2 SMNVEV (reference sequence). This CDR3 has 14 amino acids. V was pared by 3 bases and J by 7 bases, with 4 bases of the junction left unmatched. The CDR3, as DNA: TGTGCCAGCAGTTTTCTGCTAGCGGGAAATGAGCAGTTCTTC. It specifies CASSFLLAGNEQFF.

This chain connects TRBV10-2 to TRBJ1-1; D is uncertain. Trimming left V 7 bases short and J 8 bases short, with 14 bases between. This CDR3 has 12 residues. CDR1 and CDR2 from the germline V gene are WSHSY and SAAADI. CDR3 amino acids: CASKGYPGEAFF. The CDR3 nucleotides are TGCGCCAGCAAAGGGTACCCGGGCGAAGCTTTCTTT.